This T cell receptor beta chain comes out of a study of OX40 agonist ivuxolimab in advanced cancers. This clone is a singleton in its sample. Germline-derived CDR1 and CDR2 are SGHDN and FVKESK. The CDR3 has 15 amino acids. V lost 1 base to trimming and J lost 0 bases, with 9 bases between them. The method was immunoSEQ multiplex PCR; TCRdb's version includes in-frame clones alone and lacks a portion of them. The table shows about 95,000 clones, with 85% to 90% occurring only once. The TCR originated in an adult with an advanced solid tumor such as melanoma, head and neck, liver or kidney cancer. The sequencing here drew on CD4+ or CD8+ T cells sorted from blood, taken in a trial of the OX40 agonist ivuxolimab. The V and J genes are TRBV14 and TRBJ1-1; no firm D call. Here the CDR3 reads CASSQVRLMNTEAFF. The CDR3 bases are TGTGCCAGCAGCCAAGTTCGGTTGATGAACACTGAAGCTTTCTTT.